The rows below give T cell receptor beta chains drawn from one sample of a study of cytomegalovirus exposure and HLA in healthy donors. Libraries were prepared by immunoSEQ multiplex PCR; TCRdb keeps only in-frame clonotypes and omits some of them. The sample lists 95,000 to 110,000 clones, over 65% seen once, with approximately 2% in the top ten. The sample comprised PBMCs. These receptors all stem from a woman aged 35 to 49 in good health and CMV-seronegative. Both conserved end residues are part of each CDR3. A D gene is named only where the DNA matches it firmly. Not all rows give a size; the values are once, few, many and, for expanded clones, a class.

TRBJ2-7 | few | 15 | TRBV5-1 | . | TGCGCCAGCAGCTTACCGTCGGGGTCGGGAAACGAGCAGTACTTC | CASSLPSGSGNEQYF
TRBJ1-2 | . | 13 | TRBV18 | . | TGTGCCAGCTCACCAAATCAAGAGGATGGCTACACCTTC | CASSPNQEDGYTF
TRBJ2-7 | . | 13 | TRBV6-4 | . | TGTGCCAGCAGTGTTGTACTAGGGTACGAGCAGTACTTC | CASSVVLGYEQYF
TRBJ2-7 | . | 14 | TRBV19 | . | TGTGCCAGTAGTATCTTCTGGGGGCCCCACGAGCAGTACTTC | CASSIFWGPHEQYF
TRBJ2-7 | . | 11 | TRBV6-1 | . | TGTGCCAGCACCTCAGACAGAATTGTACTGTTC | CASTSDRIVLF
TRBJ2-2 | . | 17 | TRBV29-1 | TRBD2 | TGCAGCGTCGCCAGACTAGCGGGGGGCCTGGGGACCGGGGAGCTGTTTTTT | CSVARLAGGLGTGELFF
TRBJ1-3 | . | 16 | TRBV4-2 | . | TGTGCCAGCAGCGGAAGCGGGGGAAACTCTGGAAACACCATATATTTT | CASSGSGGNSGNTIYF
TRBJ1-3 | . | 15 | TRBV9 | . | TGTGCCAGCAGCGCGCCGGCCGCAGGCGGAAACACCATATATTTT | CASSAPAAGGNTIYF
TRBJ1-2 | . | 15 | TRBV13 | . | TGTGCCAGCACCATAGGGAGACAGACGTTCTATGGCTACACCTTC | CASTIGRQTFYGYTF
TRBJ2-2 | . | 14 | TRBV27 | . | TGTGCCAGCAGTTTGGGAGTTGGCACCGGGGAGCTGTTTTTT | CASSLGVGTGELFF
TRBJ1-5 | . | 13 | TRBV28 | . | TGTGCCAGCGGGGCAGAAAACAATCAGCCCCAGCATTTT | CASGAENNQPQHF
TRBJ1-2 | . | 14 | TRBV10-2 | . | TGCGCCAGCAGTGAGGGGGCTCTCACCTATGGCTACACCTTC | CASSEGALTYGYTF
TRBJ1-2 | . | 11 | TRBV29-1 | . | TGCAGCGTTGACAAGGGGTATGGCTACACCTTC | CSVDKGYGYTF
TRBJ2-3 | . | 14 | TRBV7-2 | . | TGTGCCAGCAGCTTAGTCGCGAGCACAGATACGCAGTATTTT | CASSLVASTDTQYF
TRBJ1-2 | few | 14 | TRBV28 | . | TGTGCCAGCAGCTCAGGGTTCCCTAACTATGGCTACACCTTC | CASSSGFPNYGYTF
TRBJ1-5 | . | 15 | TRBV19 | . | TGTGCCAGTAGTATAGGGGGAGGGGGCAATCAGCCCCAGCATTTT | CASSIGGGGNQPQHF
TRBJ1-2 | . | 14 | TRBV6-5 | . | TGTGCCAGCAGTTCAGGGGCGTCTTTCTATGGCTACACCTTC | CASSSGASFYGYTF
TRBJ1-1 | . | 14 | TRBV28 | . | TGTGCCAGCAGTACCACCCAGGGGATCGCTGAAGCTTTCTTT | CASSTTQGIAEAFF
TRBJ2-1 | . | 14 | TRBV6-5 | . | TGTGCCAGCCAGCGGAGGACCTCCTACAATGAGCAGTTCTTC | CASQRRTSYNEQFF
TRBJ2-5 | once | 15 | TRBV28 | . | TGTGCCAGCAATGGGGGGGCAGGTCGGAAGGGGACCCAGTACTTC | CASNGGAGRKGTQYF
TRBJ2-1 | . | 16 | TRBV9 | TRBD2 | TGTGCCAGCAGCGTAGGAGCGGGGTTCTCCTACAATGAGCAGTTCTTC | CASSVGAGFSYNEQFF
TRBJ2-3 | . | 14 | TRBV11-2 | . | TGTGCCAGCAGACCCCCCTCAGGCACAGATACGCAGTATTTT | CASRPPSGTDTQYF
TRBJ1-5 | . | 14 | TRBV15 | . | TGTGCCACCAGCAGTGCTTTGACTGGTTTGGCCCAGCATTTT | CATSSALTGLAQHF
TRBJ2-7 | . | 16 | TRBV27 | . | TGTGCCAGCAGTTTACTCCACTCGGGAGATATATACGAGCAGTACTTC | CASSLLHSGDIYEQYF
TRBJ1-3 | . | 15 | TRBV2 | . | TGTGCCAGCAGTGAATACCGGGGTCACGGAAATACCATATATTTT | CASSEYRGHGNTIYF
TRBJ1-1 | many | 15 | TRBV19 | TRBD1 | TGTGCCAGTACCACCGGGACAGGTGGGAGCACTGAAGCTTTCTTT | CASTTGTGGSTEAFF
TRBJ1-3 | . | 16 | TRBV7-8 | . | TGTGCCAGCAGCTTAGCGCGACTCGGCAATGGAAACACCATATATTTT | CASSLARLGNGNTIYF
TRBJ1-1 | . | 14 | TRBV7-9 | . | TGTGCCAGCAGCACCTTTACAGGGAACACTGAAGCTTTCTTT | CASSTFTGNTEAFF
TRBJ1-6 | . | 20 | TRBV4-3 | . | TGCGCCAGCAGCCAACCAATACGCGGACGGGGAAGCTCCTATAATTCACCCCTCCACTTT | CASSQPIRGRGSSYNSPLHF
TRBJ2-7 | . | 12 | TRBV7-9 | . | TGTGCCACCGGCCTCGGGAGTTCCGAGCAGTACTTC | CATGLGSSEQYF
TRBJ1-2 | . | 14 | TRBV27 | . | TGTGCCAGCAGTTTTGGGGATCGGGGCTATGGCTACACCTTC | CASSFGDRGYGYTF
TRBJ2-6 | . | 17 | TRBV5-4 | TRBD1 | TGTGCCAGCAGCCCATCATTGACAGGGTCTGGGGCCAACGTCCTGACTTTC | CASSPSLTGSGANVLTF
TRBJ2-2 | . | 15 | TRBV5-6 | . | TGTGCCAGCAGCTTGGTGGGCTACAACACCGGGGAGCTGTTTTTT | CASSLVGYNTGELFF
TRBJ1-4 | . | 14 | TRBV5-1 | . | TGCGCCAGCAGCTTGGCAGGGTGGGATGAAAAACTGTTTTTT | CASSLAGWDEKLFF
TRBJ1-4 | . | 11 | TRBV6-5 | . | TGTGCCAGCAGCCACGGGGAAAAACTGTTTTTT | CASSHGEKLFF
TRBJ1-3 | few | 13 | TRBV7-3 | . | TGTGCCAGCAGCTTAACCCCGGTGGACACCATATATTTT | CASSLTPVDTIYF
TRBJ2-3 | . | 12 | TRBV5-1 | . | TGCGCCAGCTCCGCCTTAAGGGGTTACTCGGTTTTT | CASSALRGYSVF
TRBJ1-5 | . | 17 | TRBV28 | TRBD1 | TGTGCCAGCAGGAGGGCCCCGGGGACAGGGGTTTATCAGCCCCAGCATTTT | CASRRAPGTGVYQPQHF
TRBJ2-7 | . | 16 | TRBV4-1 | . | TGCGCCAGCAGCCCAGCCCCGTGGGGGCCTTCCTACGAGCAGTACTTC | CASSPAPWGPSYEQYF
TRBJ2-2 | . | 16 | TRBV18 | TRBD2 | TGTGCCAGCTCTACCCAGAGCGGGAGGCGCACCGGGGAGCTGTTTTTT | CASSTQSGRRTGELFF
TRBJ2-7 | . | 13 | TRBV29-1 | TRBD1 | TGCAGCACGGTTAAGGGACAGGGTGGTCGGCAGTACTTC | CSTVKGQGGRQYF
TRBJ2-2 | few | 15 | TRBV28 | TRBD1 | TGTGCCAGCAGTCGGTCACAGGGGGCTTACGGGGAGCTGTTTTTT | CASSRSQGAYGELFF
TRBJ2-7 | . | 15 | TRBV5-6 | . | TGTGCCAGCAGCTTGTATCCGGCGGGGCGGGTAGAGCAGTACTTC | CASSLYPAGRVEQYF
TRBJ1-1 | . | 16 | TRBV19 | . | TGTGCCAGTAGTACCTGGGGGGGAATTGTCGGCACTGAAGCTTTCTTT | CASSTWGGIVGTEAFF
TRBJ2-5 | . | 17 | TRBV4-3 | TRBD2 | TGCGCCAGCAGCCAAGAACTAGCGGGAGAATATTCAGAGACCCAGTACTTC | CASSQELAGEYSETQYF
TRBJ2-1 | . | 13 | TRBV29-1 | TRBD1 | TGCAGCACAAGGACAGGGGACGTTTGGGAGCAGTTCTTC | CSTRTGDVWEQFF
TRBJ2-7 | . | 14 | TRBV5-1 | . | TGCGCCAGCAGCTTGGTCGGGGGTCCTGACGAGCAGTACTTC | CASSLVGGPDEQYF
TRBJ1-1 | . | 13 | TRBV10-3 | . | TGTGCCATCAGACATGTTATGAACACTGAAGCTTTCTTT | CAIRHVMNTEAFF
TRBJ2-7 | . | 16 | TRBV23-1 | . | TGCGCCAGCAGTCAATTCGACAGGTCGAGAACCTACGAGCAGTACTTC | CASSQFDRSRTYEQYF
TRBJ2-7 | many | 16 | TRBV4-3 | TRBD2 | TGCGCCAGCAGCCAAGAGATAGCGGGCCCCTCCTACGAGCAGTACTTC | CASSQEIAGPSYEQYF